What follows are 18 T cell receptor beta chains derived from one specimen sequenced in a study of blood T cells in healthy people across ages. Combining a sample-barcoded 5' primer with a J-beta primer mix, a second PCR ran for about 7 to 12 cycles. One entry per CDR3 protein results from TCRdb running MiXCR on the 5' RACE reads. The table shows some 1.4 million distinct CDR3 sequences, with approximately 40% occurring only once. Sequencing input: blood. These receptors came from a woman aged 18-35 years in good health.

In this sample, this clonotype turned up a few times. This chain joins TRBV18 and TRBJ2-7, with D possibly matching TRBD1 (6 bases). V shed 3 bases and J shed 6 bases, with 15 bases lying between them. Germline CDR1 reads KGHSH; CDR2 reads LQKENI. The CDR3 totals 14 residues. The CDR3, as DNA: TGTGCCAGCTCACCTAACCCAAGAGGGGGCGAGCAGTACTTC. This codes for CASSPNPRGGEQYF.

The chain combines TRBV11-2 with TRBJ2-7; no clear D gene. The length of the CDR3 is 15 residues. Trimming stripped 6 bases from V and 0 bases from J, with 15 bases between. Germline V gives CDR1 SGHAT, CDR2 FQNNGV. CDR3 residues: CASSFKKGGSYEQYF. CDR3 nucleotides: TGTGCCAGCAGTTTTAAAAAGGGCGGCTCCTACGAGCAGTACTTC.

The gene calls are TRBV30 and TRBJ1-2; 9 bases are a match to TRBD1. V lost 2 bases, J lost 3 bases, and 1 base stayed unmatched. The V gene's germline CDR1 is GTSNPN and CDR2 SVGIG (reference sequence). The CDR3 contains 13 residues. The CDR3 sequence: CAWSWTGDYGYTF. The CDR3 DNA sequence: TGTGCCTGGAGTTGGACAGGGGACTATGGCTACACCTTC.

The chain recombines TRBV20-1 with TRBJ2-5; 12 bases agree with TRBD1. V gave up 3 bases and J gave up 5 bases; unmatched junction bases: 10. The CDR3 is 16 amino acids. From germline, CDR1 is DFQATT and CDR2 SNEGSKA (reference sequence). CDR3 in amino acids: CSARTGQGASLETQYF. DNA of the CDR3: TGCAGTGCTAGGACGGGACAGGGGGCTTCGTTGGAGACCCAGTACTTC.

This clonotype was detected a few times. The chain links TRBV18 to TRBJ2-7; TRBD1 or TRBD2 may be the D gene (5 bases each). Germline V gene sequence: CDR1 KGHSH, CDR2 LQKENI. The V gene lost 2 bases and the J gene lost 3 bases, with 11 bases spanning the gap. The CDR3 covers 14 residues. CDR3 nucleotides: TGTGCCAGCTCACCAGAGGGACGGAACTACGAGCAGTACTTC. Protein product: CASSPEGRNYEQYF.

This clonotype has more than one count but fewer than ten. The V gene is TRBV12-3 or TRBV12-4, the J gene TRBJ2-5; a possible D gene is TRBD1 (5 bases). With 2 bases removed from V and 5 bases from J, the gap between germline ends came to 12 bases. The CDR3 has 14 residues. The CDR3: CASSLSGPGETQYF. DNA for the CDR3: TGTGCCAGCAGTTTATCGGGCCCAGGGGAGACCCAGTACTTC.

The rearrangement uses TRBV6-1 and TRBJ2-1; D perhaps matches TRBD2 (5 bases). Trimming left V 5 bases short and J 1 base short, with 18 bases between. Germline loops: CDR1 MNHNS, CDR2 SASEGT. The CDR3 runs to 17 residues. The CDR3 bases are TGTGCCAGCAGTCTGGCGCCGGACTTTCCATCCTACAATGAGCAGTTCTTC. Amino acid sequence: CASSLAPDFPSYNEQFF.

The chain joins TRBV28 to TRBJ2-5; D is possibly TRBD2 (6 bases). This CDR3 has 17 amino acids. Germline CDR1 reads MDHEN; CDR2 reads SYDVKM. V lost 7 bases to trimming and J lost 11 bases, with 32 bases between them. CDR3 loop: CASTSRGVKGGFGEQYF. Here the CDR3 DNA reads TGTGCCAGCACCTCCCGCGGGGTGAAGGGAGGCTTTGGGGAGCAGTACTTC.

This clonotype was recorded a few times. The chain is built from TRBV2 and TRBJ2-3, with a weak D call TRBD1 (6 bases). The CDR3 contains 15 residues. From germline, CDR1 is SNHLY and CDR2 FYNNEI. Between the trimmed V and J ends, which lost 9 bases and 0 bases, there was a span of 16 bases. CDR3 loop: CARPGEFSSTDTQYF. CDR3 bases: TGTGCCAGGCCAGGGGAGTTCTCTAGCACAGATACGCAGTATTTT.

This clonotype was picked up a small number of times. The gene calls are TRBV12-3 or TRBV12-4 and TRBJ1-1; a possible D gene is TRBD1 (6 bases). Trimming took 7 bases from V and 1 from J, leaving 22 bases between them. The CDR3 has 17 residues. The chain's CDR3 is CASTPFSGGTTNTEAFF. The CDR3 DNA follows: TGTGCCAGCACCCCATTCAGTGGGGGGACAACGAACACTGAAGCTTTCTTT.

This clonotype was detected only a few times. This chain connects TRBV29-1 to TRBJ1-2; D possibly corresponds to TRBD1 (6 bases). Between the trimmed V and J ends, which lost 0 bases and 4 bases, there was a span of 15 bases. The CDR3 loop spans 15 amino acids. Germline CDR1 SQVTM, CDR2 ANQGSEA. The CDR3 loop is CSVEDLAGDPYGYTF. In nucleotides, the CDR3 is TGCAGCGTTGAAGATCTGGCAGGGGACCCCTATGGCTACACCTTC. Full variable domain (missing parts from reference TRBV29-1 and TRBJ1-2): SAVISQKPSRDICQRGTSLTIQCQVDSQVTMMFWYRQQPGQSLTLIATANQGSEATYESGFVIDKFPISRPNLTFSTLTVSNMSPEDSSIYLCSVEDLAGDPYGYTFGSGTRLTVV.

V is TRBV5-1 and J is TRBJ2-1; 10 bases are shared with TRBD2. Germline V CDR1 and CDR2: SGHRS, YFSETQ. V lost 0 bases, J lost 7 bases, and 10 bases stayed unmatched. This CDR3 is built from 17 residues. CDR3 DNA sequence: TGCGCCAGCAGCTTGGAAGGTCTAGCGGGAGTCCCGAATGAGCAGTTCTTC. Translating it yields CASSLEGLAGVPNEQFF.

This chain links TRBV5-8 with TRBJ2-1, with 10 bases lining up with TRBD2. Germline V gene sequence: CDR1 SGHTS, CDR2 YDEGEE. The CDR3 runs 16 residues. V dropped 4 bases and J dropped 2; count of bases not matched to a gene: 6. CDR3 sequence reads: CASSIQAGGPYNEQFF. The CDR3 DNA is TGTGCCAGCAGCATCCAAGCGGGAGGGCCCTACAATGAGCAGTTCTTC.

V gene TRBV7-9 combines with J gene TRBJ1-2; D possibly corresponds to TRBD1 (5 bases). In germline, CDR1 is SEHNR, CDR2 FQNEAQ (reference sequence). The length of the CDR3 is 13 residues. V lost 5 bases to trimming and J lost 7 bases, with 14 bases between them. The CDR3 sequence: CASSVGTQGGYTF. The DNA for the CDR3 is TGTGCCAGCAGCGTAGGCACCCAGGGTGGCTACACCTTC.

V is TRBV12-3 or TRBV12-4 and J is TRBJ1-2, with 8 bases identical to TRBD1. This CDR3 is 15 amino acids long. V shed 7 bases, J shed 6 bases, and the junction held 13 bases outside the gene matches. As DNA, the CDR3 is TGTGCCAGCACCCCCGGACAGGGAGGAGAACATGGCTACACCTTC. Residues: CASTPGQGGEHGYTF.

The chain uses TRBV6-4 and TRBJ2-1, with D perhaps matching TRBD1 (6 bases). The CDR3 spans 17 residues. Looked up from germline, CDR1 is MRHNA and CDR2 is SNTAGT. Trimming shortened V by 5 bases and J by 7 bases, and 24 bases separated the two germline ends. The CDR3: CASSQIRTVGIGNEQFF. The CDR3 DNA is TGTGCCAGCAGTCAAATACGGACAGTGGGAATTGGGAATGAGCAGTTCTTC.

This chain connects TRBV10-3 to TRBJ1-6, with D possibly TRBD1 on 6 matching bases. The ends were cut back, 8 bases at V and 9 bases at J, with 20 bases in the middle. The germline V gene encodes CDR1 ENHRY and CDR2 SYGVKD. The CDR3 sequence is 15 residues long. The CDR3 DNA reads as TGTGCCATCGGCGCTAACAGGGAGGATAGTTCACCCCTCCACTTT. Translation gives CAIGANREDSSPLHF.

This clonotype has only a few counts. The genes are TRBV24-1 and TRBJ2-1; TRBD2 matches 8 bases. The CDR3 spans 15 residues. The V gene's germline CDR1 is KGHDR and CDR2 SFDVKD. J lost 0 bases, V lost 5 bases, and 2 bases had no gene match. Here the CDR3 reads CATSVAGGSYNEQFF. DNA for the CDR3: TGTGCCACCAGTGTGGCGGGGGGCTCCTACAATGAGCAGTTCTTC.